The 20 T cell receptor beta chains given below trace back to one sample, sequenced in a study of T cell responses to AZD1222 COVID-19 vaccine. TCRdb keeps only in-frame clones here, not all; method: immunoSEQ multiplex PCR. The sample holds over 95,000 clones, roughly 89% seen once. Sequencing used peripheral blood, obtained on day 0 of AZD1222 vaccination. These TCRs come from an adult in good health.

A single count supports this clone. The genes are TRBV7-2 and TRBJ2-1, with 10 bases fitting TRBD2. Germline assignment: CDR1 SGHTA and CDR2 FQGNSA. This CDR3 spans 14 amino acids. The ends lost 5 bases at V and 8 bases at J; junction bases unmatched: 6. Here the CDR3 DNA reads TGTGCCAGCAGCGCAGCGGGAGGGCCCTATGAGCAGTTCTTC. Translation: CASSAAGGPYEQFF.

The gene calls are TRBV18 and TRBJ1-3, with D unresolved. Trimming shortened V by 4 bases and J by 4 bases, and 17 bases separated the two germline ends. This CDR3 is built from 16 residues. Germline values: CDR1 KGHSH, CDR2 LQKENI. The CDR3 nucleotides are TGTGCCAGCTCACTTAACGACCCTTCGATGGGAAACACCATATATTTT. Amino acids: CASSLNDPSMGNTIYF.

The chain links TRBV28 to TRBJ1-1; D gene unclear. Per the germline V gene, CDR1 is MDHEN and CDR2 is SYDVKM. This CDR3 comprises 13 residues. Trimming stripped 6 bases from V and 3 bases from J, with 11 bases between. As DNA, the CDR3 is TGTGCCAGCAGCCGAAGGACCCACACTGAAGCTTTCTTT. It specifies CASSRRTHTEAFF. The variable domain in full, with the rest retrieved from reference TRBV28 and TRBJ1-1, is DVKVTQSSRYLVKRTGEKVFLECVQDMDHENMFWYRQDPGLGLRLIYFSYDVKMKEKGDIPEGYSVSREKKERFSLILESASTNQTSMYLCASSRRTHTEAFFGQGTRLTVV.

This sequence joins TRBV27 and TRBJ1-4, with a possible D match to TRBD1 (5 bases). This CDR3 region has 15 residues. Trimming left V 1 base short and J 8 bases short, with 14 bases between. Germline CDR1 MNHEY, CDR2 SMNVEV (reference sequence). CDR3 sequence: CASSLFSSNREKLFF. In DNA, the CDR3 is TGTGCCAGCAGTTTATTTTCCAGTAACAGGGAAAAACTGTTTTTT.

This CDR3 is CASSLGRTGKNTEAFF. In DNA form, the CDR3 reads TGCGCCAGCAGCTTGGGACGGACAGGGAAGAACACTGAAGCTTTCTTT. The chain links TRBV5-1 to TRBJ1-1, with 8 bases matching TRBD1. With 0 bases clipped from V and 1 base from J, the junction kept 5 bases outside the gene matches. The CDR3 covers 16 residues. Per the germline V gene, CDR1 is SGHRS and CDR2 is YFSETQ.

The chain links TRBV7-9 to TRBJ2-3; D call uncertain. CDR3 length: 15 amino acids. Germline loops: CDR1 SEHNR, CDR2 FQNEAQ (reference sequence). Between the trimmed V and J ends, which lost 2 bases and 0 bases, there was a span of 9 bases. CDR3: CASSLSAGSTDTQYF. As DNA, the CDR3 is TGTGCCAGCAGCTTATCCGCTGGAAGCACAGATACGCAGTATTTT.

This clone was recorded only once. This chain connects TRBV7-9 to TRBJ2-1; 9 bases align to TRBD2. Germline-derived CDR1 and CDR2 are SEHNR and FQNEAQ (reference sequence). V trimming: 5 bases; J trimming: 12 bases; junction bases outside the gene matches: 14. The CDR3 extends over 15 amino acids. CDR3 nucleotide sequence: TGTGCCAGCAGCCACCGTAGCGGGAGTTCCGAATGGCAGTTCTTC. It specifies CASSHRSGSSEWQFF. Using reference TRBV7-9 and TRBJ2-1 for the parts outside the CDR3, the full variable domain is DTGVSQNPRHKITKRGQNVTFRCDPISEHNRLYWYRQTLGQGPEFLTYFQNEAQLEKSRLLSDRFSAERPKGSFSTLEIQRTEQGDSAMYLCASSHRSGSSEWQFFGPGTRLTVL.

The CDR3 sequence: CASSLRTSGVLEQYF. The DNA for the CDR3 is TGTGCCAGCAGCTTAAGGACTAGCGGGGTCTTAGAGCAGTACTTC. The chain recombines TRBV11-2 with TRBJ2-7, with 12 bases aligning to TRBD2. This CDR3 has 15 residues. V was clipped by 2 bases and J by 7 bases; unmatched bases: 6. Germline V gene sequence: CDR1 SGHAT, CDR2 FQNNGV.

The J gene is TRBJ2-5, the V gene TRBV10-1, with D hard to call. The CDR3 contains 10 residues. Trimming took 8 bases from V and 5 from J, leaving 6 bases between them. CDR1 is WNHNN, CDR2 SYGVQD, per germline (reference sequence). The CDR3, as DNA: TGCGCCAGCGGGGTGGAGACCCAGTACTTC. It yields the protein CASGVETQYF.

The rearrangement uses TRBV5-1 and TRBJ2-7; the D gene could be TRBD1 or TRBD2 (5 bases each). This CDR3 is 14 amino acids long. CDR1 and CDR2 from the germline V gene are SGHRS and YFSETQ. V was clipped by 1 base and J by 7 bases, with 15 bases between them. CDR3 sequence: CASSLPGADAEQYF. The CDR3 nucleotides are TGCGCCAGCAGCTTGCCCGGGGCCGACGCGGAGCAGTACTTC. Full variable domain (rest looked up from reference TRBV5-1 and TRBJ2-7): KAGVTQTPRYLIKTRGQQVTLSCSPISGHRSVSWYQQTPGQGLQFLFEYFSETQRNKGNFPGRFSGRQFSNSRSEMNVSTLELGDSALYLCASSLPGADAEQYFGPGTRLTVT.

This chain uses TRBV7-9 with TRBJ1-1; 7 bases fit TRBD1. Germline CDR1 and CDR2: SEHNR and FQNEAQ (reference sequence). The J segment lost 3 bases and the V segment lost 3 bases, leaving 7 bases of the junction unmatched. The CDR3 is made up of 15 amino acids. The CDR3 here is CASSFSGTEDTEAFF. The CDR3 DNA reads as TGTGCCAGCAGCTTTTCCGGGACAGAGGACACTGAAGCTTTCTTT. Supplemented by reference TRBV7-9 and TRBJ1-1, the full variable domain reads DTGVSQNPRHKITKRGQNVTFRCDPISEHNRLYWYRQTLGQGPEFLTYFQNEAQLEKSRLLSDRFSAERPKGSFSTLEIQRTEQGDSAMYLCASSFSGTEDTEAFFGQGTRLTVV.

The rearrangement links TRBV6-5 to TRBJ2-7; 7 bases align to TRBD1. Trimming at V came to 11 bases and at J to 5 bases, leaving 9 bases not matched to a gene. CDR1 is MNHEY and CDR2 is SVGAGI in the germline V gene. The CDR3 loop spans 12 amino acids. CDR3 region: CACQGVSNEQYF. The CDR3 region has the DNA TGTGCCTGTCAGGGGGTATCCAACGAGCAGTACTTC.

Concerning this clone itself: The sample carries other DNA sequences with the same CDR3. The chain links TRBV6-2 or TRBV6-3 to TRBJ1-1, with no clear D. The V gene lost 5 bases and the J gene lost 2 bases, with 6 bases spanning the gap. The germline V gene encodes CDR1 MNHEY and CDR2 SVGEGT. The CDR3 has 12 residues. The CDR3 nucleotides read TGTGCCAGCAGTCGGGGAAACACTGAAGCTTTCTTT. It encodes CASSRGNTEAFF.

The chain's CDR3 is CASSPGQYGYTF. The CDR3 DNA is TGTGCCAGTAGTCCGGGCCAGTATGGCTACACCTTC. The chain is built from TRBV19 and TRBJ1-2; D is unresolved. The CDR3 extends over 12 amino acids. The germline gives CDR1 LNHDA, CDR2 SQIVND (reference sequence). Trimming took 5 bases from V and 5 from J, leaving 9 bases between them.

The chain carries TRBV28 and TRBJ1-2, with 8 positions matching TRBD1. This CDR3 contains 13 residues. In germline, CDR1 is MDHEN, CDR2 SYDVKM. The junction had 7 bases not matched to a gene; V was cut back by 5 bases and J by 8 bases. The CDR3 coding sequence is TGTGCCAGCAGTCGTCAGGGGGCTGGGGGCTACACCTTC. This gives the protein CASSRQGAGGYTF.

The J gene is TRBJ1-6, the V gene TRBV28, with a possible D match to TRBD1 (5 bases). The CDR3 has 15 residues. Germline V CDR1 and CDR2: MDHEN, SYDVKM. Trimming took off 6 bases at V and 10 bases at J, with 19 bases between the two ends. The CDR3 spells CASSPPPRGNSPLHF. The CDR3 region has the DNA TGTGCCAGCAGCCCACCCCCAAGGGGCAACTCACCCCTCCACTTT.

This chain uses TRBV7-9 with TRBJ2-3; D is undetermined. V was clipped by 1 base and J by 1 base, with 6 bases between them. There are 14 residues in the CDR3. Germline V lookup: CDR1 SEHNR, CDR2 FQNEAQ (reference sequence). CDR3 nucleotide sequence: TGTGCCAGCAGCTTAGTGGCCGGCACAGATACGCAGTATTTT. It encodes CASSLVAGTDTQYF.

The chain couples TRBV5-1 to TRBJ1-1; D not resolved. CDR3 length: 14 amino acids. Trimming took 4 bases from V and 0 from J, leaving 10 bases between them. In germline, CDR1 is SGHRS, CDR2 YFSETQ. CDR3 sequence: CASSGGRLNTEAFF. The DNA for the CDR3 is TGCGCCAGCAGCGGAGGCAGGCTGAACACTGAAGCTTTCTTT.

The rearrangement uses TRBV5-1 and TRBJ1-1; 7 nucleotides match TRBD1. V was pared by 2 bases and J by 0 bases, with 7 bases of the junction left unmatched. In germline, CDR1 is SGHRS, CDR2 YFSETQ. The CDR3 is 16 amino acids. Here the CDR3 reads CASSLPGTAMNTEAFF. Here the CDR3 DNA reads TGCGCCAGCAGCTTACCGGGGACAGCTATGAACACTGAAGCTTTCTTT.

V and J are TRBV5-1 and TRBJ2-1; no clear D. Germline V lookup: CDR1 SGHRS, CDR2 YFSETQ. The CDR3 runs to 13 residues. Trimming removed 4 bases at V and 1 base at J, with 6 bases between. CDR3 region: CASSRGSYNEQFF. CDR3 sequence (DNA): TGCGCCAGCAGCCGAGGATCCTACAATGAGCAGTTCTTC.